The entry below describes one T cell receptor (beta chain). Its antigen specificity is not known. The record has no base qualities; no much larger clone is one base away. The germline V gene (reference sequence) specifies LNHDA as CDR1 and SQIVND as CDR2. Germline trimming amounts to 3 bases on V and 0 bases on J, with 11 as the count of junction bases outside the gene matches. Reading from cysteine to phenylalanine, the CDR3 counts 18 amino acids. CDR3 DNA is the only sequence kept; it has 54 bases, read in frame from the first base. The library was made by the immunoSEQ multiplex PCR assay. Here the immuneACCESS table is served through TCRdb, limited to in-frame sequences with V and J called. Missing clones are a known gap in these copies; in checked studies unresolved V genes cover under half, and the rest lacks a known reason. The sample data list fewer than 95,000 clones, and 70% to 90% of these were observed just once. The top ten clonotypes cover over 0.95% of the sample.

This sample is drawn from a study of control samples from healthy donors and cancer patients (dated by TCRdb to about 2020). The chain is made from TRBV19 and TRBJ2-1, with TRBD1 identical over 7 junction bases. This clonotype was sampled from a woman between 50 and 59 years old in good health. The specimen was blood. The sequenced DNA: TGTGCCAGTAGTATCGGGACAGACCCTTACCTCTCCTACAATGAGCAGTTCTTC. Its product reads: CASSIGTDPYLSYNEQFF.